The 5 T cell receptor beta chains below come from one sample, sequenced in a study of human T cells and chemical hapten exposure. As to time point: patch test 3, about 24 weeks after DPC sensitization. Treatment described: therapeutic diphenylcyclopropenone sensitization with weekly scalp DPC. TCRdb re-derived calls from the RACE reads in MiXCR, one entry per CDR3 protein. The sample consists of more than 95,000 distinct CDR3 sequences, 30% to 35% of them appearing once. Sequencing used whole blood, obtained in connection with sensitization to the hapten diphenylcyclopropenone (DPC). These receptors were taken from a man in his forties with alopecia areata. Some clones in this sample may be carry-over from other donors' samples.

This sequence joins TRBV12-3 or TRBV12-4 and TRBJ1-1, with 7 nucleotides matching TRBD1. Trimming at V came to 5 bases and at J to 2 bases, leaving 5 bases not matched to a gene. The CDR3 is 14 amino acids. The CDR3 DNA is TGTGCCAGCAGTATGACAGGGCTCAACACTGAAGCTTTCTTT. Translated: CASSMTGLNTEAFF.

The chain's CDR3 is CASSQGDEQYF. In nucleotides, the CDR3 is TGTGCCAGCAGTCAGGGGGACGAGCAGTACTTC. The genes are TRBV6-2 or TRBV6-3 and TRBJ2-7; TRBD1 matches 7 bases. Trimming cost V 5 bases and J 5 bases; bases outside gene matches: 0. The CDR3 is 11 amino acids. Germline CDR1 is MNHEY and CDR2 is SVGEGT.

This clonotype was counted a single time. The rearrangement joins TRBV6-2 or TRBV6-3 to TRBJ2-3; 9 bases match TRBD2. The CDR3 is made up of 15 amino acids. Germline V gene data show CDR1 as MNHEY and CDR2 as SVGEGT. The trim removed 2 bases at V and 5 bases at J, leaving 5 bases unmatched. The CDR3 DNA sequence: TGTGCCAGCAGTTACATGGGACTAGCTGGAGATACGCAGTATTTT. This encodes CASSYMGLAGDTQYF.

This chain connects TRBV29-1 to TRBJ2-5; D is perhaps TRBD2 (6 bases). Deletions cut 5 bases from V and 0 bases from J, with 16 bases between. The CDR3 is 15 residues long. Germline-derived CDR1 and CDR2 are SQVTM and ANQGSEA. CDR3 bases: TGCAGCGTTCTTCCTGGCTTAGCGGACCAAGAGACCCAGTACTTC. Amino acids: CSVLPGLADQETQYF.

This clonotype was seen only a few times. The chain recombines TRBV7-2 with TRBJ2-4, with 11 bases aligning to TRBD1. This CDR3 is built from 17 residues. Germline CDR1 is SGHTA and CDR2 is FQGNSA. The V gene end was trimmed by 3 bases and the J gene end by 0 bases; junction bases not matched to a gene: 4. CDR3 sequence: CASSFWTGGPAKNIQYF. CDR3 DNA sequence: TGTGCCAGCAGCTTTTGGACAGGGGGCCCAGCCAAAAACATTCAGTACTTC.